Sequencing of this T cell receptor (beta chain) was carried out in a study of cytomegalovirus exposure and HLA in healthy donors. The sample holds a few counts of this clone. The V and J ends lost 2 bases and 0 bases respectively, with 11 bases between them. The germline gives CDR1 GTSNPN, CDR2 SVGIG (reference sequence). The CDR3 extends over 15 amino acids. 60 Vbeta and 13 Jbeta primers were used in PCR. Repertoires were generated with immunoSEQ multiplex PCR, while TCRdb's copy carries only in-frame clones and drops some. The sample shows 45,000 to 55,000 clones, roughly 50% of them seen only once.

Sequenced sample: PBMCs. This clonotype was obtained from a human donor in good health. V gene TRBV30 combines with J gene TRBJ2-1; no reliable D call. CDR3 nucleotide sequence: TGTGCCTGGAGTAACCGAGGAAGCTCCTACAATGAGCAGTTCTTC. This codes for CAWSNRGSSYNEQFF.